This T cell receptor beta chain was recorded in a study of blood T cells in healthy people across ages. Alongside a J-beta primer mix, a sample-barcoded 5' primer served in a second PCR lasting about 7 to 12 cycles. One entry per CDR3 protein results from TCRdb running MiXCR on the 5' RACE reads. The profile covers 1 million or so distinct CDR3 sequences, with 35% to 55% appearing a single time and about 20% taken by the ten largest. About this clonotype itself: What it binds is unknown. A read error may explain this, as a much larger clone is one base away.

Study outcomes and limitations: CMV status of donors was not determined, possibly confounding expanded clonotype changes.

The receptor comes from a woman in her fifties or sixties in good health. Sequencing was performed on blood.

The CDR3 is CASSSTTITEAFF. As DNA, the CDR3 is TGCGCCAGCAGCTCGACCACGATTACTGAAGCTTTCTTT. This rearrangement joins TRBV5-1 to TRBJ1-1; the D is unclear. The germline V gene has CDR1 SGHRS and CDR2 YFSETQ. CDR3 length: 13 amino acids. Trimming took off 3 bases at V and 5 bases at J, with 11 bases between the two ends.